The source of this TCR beta chain is a study of blood T cell repertoires in COVID-19. Looking at the study overall: The origin of the acute and convalescent COVID-19 samples was the United States, Italy and Spain. PBMCs, B-cell-depleted T cells, or T cells provided the cDNA or gDNA that made up the material.

The germline V gene encodes CDR1 SGHRS and CDR2 YFSETQ. Trimming took off 1 base at V and 4 bases at J, with 6 bases between the two ends. The CDR3 covers 13 residues. Sequencing used immunoSEQ multiplex PCR; TCRdb keeps in-frame clones, though not all of them. The sample includes about 200,000 clones, 84% of them seen just once. This clone was observed a single time. Material: peripheral blood. The receptor comes from a woman of 80 years or more with COVID-19, enrolled during active disease. The chain combines TRBV5-1 with TRBJ1-5; D gene ambiguous. The CDR3: CASSLNGNQPQHF. DNA of the CDR3: TGCGCCAGCAGCTTGAACGGGAATCAGCCCCAGCATTTT.